Sequencing of this TCR beta chain was carried out in a study of blood T cell repertoires in COVID-19. At the level of the study: Acute-phase and convalescent COVID-19 samples originated in the United States, Italy and Spain.

TCRdb keeps only in-frame clones here, not all; method: immunoSEQ multiplex PCR. The sample has approximately 260,000 clones, around 82% seen once; the top ten hold roughly 3.1%. This CDR3 has 15 amino acids. The V gene's germline CDR1 is KGHSH and CDR2 LQKENI. V was pared by 3 bases and J by 5 bases, with 17 bases between. The V gene is TRBV18, the J gene TRBJ2-7; TRBD2 might be the D (5 bases). Input material: PBMCs or T cells enriched from blood (not recorded which). The source of this sequence is a man in his forties or fifties who had recovered from COVID-19. The CDR3 coding sequence is TGTGCCAGCTCACCTTTCGGTCTAGCTGCAGACGAGCAGTACTTC. Its protein product is CASSPFGLAADEQYF.